Following are 24 T cell receptor beta chains from one sample sequenced in a study of cytomegalovirus exposure and HLA in healthy donors. It was with 60 Vbeta and 13 Jbeta primers that the PCR ran. Using immunoSEQ multiplex PCR, the repertoire was profiled, and TCRdb retains in-frame clones only, with some absent. The sample lists tens of thousands of clones; 60% to 80% were seen once. Sequenced input: PBMCs. The receptors originated from a woman aged 30 to 39 in good health and CMV-seronegative.

This chain connects TRBV7-2 to TRBJ2-3; D is perhaps TRBD1 (5 bases). The ends were cut back, 4 bases at V and 2 bases at J, with 13 bases in the middle. This CDR3 is built from 15 residues. Germline V gene data show CDR1 as SGHTA and CDR2 as FQGNSA. The chain's CDR3 is CASSSTALSTDTQYF. The CDR3 coding sequence is TGTGCCAGCAGCTCGACAGCACTTTCCACAGATACGCAGTATTTT.

This chain uses TRBV11-3 with TRBJ2-2; D may be TRBD2 (5 bases). Germline V gene data show CDR1 as SGHNT and CDR2 as YENEEA. V was pared by 1 base and J by 4 bases, with 7 bases between. This CDR3 is 14 amino acids long. The CDR3 DNA reads TGTGCCAGCAGCTTAGTAGGGAGCACCGGGGAGCTGTTTTTT. Amino acid sequence: CASSLVGSTGELFF.

A few counts support this clone. The chain has TRBV16 and TRBJ1-3; D remains ambiguous. The CDR3 covers 15 residues. CDR1 is KGHSY, CDR2 FQNENV, per germline. V lost 0 bases and J 0 bases, leaving 6 bases between the germline ends. This CDR3 reads CASSQSLSSGNTIYF. The DNA for the CDR3 is TGTGCCAGCAGCCAATCCTTGAGCTCTGGAAACACCATATATTTT.

This clone occurred a few times. V and J are TRBV7-6 and TRBJ1-1; D not certain. This CDR3 contains 17 residues. Trimming shortened V by 1 base and J by 0 bases, and 15 bases separated the two germline ends. CDR1 and CDR2 (germline): SGHVS, FNYEAQ. The CDR3 reads CASSLERDIFMNTEAFF. The CDR3 region has the DNA TGTGCCAGCAGCTTAGAAAGAGACATCTTCATGAACACTGAAGCTTTCTTT.

About this clone: The junction departs from germline at one end; a sequencing error may be responsible. The V call is TRBV30, the J call TRBJ1-2; weak D call: TRBD1 (5 bases). Germline V gene data show CDR1 as GTSNPN and CDR2 as SVGIG (reference sequence). This CDR3 is 15 amino acids long. Here the CDR3 DNA reads TGTGCTTGGAGCTGGGGGAGGGGCAGCGGGTATGGCTACACCTTC. It encodes CAWSWGRGSGYGYTF. Filled out from reference TRBV30 and TRBJ1-2, the complete variable domain reads SQTIHQWPATLVQPVGSPLSLECTVEGTSNPNLYWYRQAAGRGLQLLFYSVGIGQISSEVPQNLSASRPQDRQFILSSKKLLLSDSGFYLCAWSWGRGSGYGYTFGSGTRLTVV.

This clone came up a few times. V usage is TRBV7-9 and J usage is TRBJ2-3, with D uncertain. This CDR3 is built from 16 residues. Between the trimmed V and J ends, which lost 6 bases and 2 bases, there was a span of 18 bases. CDR1 is SEHNR and CDR2 is FQNEAQ in the germline V gene (reference sequence). The CDR3 DNA reads as TGTGCCAGCAGACTTACGCCAACACAGTCCACAGATACGCAGTATTTT. Its translation is CASRLTPTQSTDTQYF.

The J gene is TRBJ2-2, the V gene TRBV13; 10 bases agree with TRBD2. The CDR3 extends over 16 amino acids. Trimming removed 1 base from V and 3 bases from J; junction bases left unmatched: 2. Germline-derived CDR1 and CDR2 are PRHDT and FYEKMQ (reference sequence). The CDR3 DNA is TGTGCCAGCAGCTTAGTAGCGGGGGGTGACACCGGGGAGCTGTTTTTT. The encoded protein is CASSLVAGGDTGELFF.

The rearrangement links TRBV6-1 to TRBJ2-7; D not resolved. CDR1 is MNHNS and CDR2 is SASEGT in the germline V gene. Trimming cost V 5 bases and J 1 base, with 12 bases left between them. CDR3 length: 14 residues. The CDR3 DNA reads TGTGCCAGCAGTCCGAGCGTTACTTCCTACGAGCAGTACTTC. This gives the protein CASSPSVTSYEQYF.

In this sample, this clone turned up once. This chain connects TRBV2 to TRBJ1-4; a weak D match, TRBD1 (5 bases). The V gene lost 6 bases and the J gene lost 4 bases, with 6 bases spanning the gap. Germline CDR1 is SNHLY and CDR2 is FYNNEI. The CDR3 extends over 12 amino acids. Here the CDR3 reads CASRQVNEKLFF. In DNA form, the CDR3 reads TGTGCCAGCAGACAGGTTAATGAAAAACTGTTTTTT.

This sequence joins TRBV7-9 and TRBJ1-1, with D possibly TRBD1 on 6 matching bases. Trimming removed 5 bases at V and 7 bases at J, with 14 bases between. The germline V gene encodes CDR1 SEHNR and CDR2 FQNEAQ (reference sequence). The CDR3 loop spans 13 amino acids. The CDR3 reads CASSPQGNGEAFF. DNA for the CDR3: TGTGCCAGCAGCCCTCAGGGGAACGGTGAAGCTTTCTTT.

This chain joins TRBV9 and TRBJ2-3; unclear D gene. The CDR3 is 17 amino acids. Germline V gene data show CDR1 as SGDLS and CDR2 as YYNGEE. Deletions cut 3 bases from V and 2 bases from J, with 19 bases between. DNA of the CDR3: TGTGCCAGCAGCGGAGACCCTACACAGAGACACACAGATACGCAGTATTTT. Amino acids: CASSGDPTQRHTDTQYF.

The chain employs TRBV30 and TRBJ2-7; D call uncertain. This CDR3 has 12 residues. V was trimmed by 4 bases and J by 5 bases, leaving 12 bases between them. CDR1 is GTSNPN, CDR2 SVGIG, per germline (reference sequence). The CDR3 protein is CAWTSHTNEQYF. DNA of the CDR3: TGTGCCTGGACCTCCCACACCAACGAGCAGTACTTC.

The V call is TRBV2, the J call TRBJ1-2; D perhaps matches TRBD1 (5 bases). Looked up from germline, CDR1 is SNHLY and CDR2 is FYNNEI. Trimming removed 8 bases at V and 4 bases at J, with 11 bases between. This CDR3 has 12 residues. The CDR3 DNA reads TGTGCCAGCTACAGGCAGTTCTATGGCTACACCTTC. Translating gives CASYRQFYGYTF. The full variable domain, with the rest looked up from reference TRBV2 and TRBJ1-2, is EPEVTQTPSHQVTQMGQEVILRCVPISNHLYFYWYRQILGQKVEFLVSFYNNEISEKSEIFDDQFSVERPDGSNFTLKIRSTKLEDSAMYFCASYRQFYGYTFGSGTRLTVV.

V usage is TRBV5-1 and J usage is TRBJ1-2, with TRBD1 as a possible D gene (5 bases). V shed 0 bases and J shed 5 bases, with 17 bases lying between them. This CDR3 comprises 16 residues. The germline V gene encodes CDR1 SGHRS and CDR2 YFSETQ. The CDR3 DNA follows: TGCGCCAGCAGCTTGGAGTGGGGGGTACTCAAATATGGCTACACCTTC. Translating it yields CASSLEWGVLKYGYTF.

The V and J genes are TRBV2 and TRBJ1-4; 7 bases are a match to TRBD1. V lost 6 bases, J lost 5 bases, and 6 bases stayed unmatched. This CDR3 contains 14 residues. CDR1 SNHLY and CDR2 FYNNEI come from the germline V gene. Written as DNA, the CDR3 is TGTGCCAGCAGCCTCCGGACAGGCAATGAAAAACTGTTTTTT. It translates to CASSLRTGNEKLFF.

The rearrangement uses TRBV6-1 and TRBJ2-5; the match to TRBD1 covers 7 bases. Germline loops: CDR1 MNHNS, CDR2 SASEGT. The CDR3 covers 17 residues. With 0 bases clipped from V and 5 bases from J, the junction kept 12 bases outside the gene matches. CDR3 in amino acids: CASSEALIQGLRETQYF. DNA for the CDR3: TGTGCCAGCAGTGAAGCGCTTATACAGGGGTTGAGGGAGACCCAGTACTTC.

The chain couples TRBV4-1 to TRBJ1-2; unclear D gene. The CDR3 is made up of 14 amino acids. V was trimmed by 1 base and J by 4 bases, leaving 10 bases between them. Germline CDR1 reads MGHRA; CDR2 reads YSYEKL. The CDR3 DNA sequence: TGCGCCAGCAGCCAAGCCAGAGGGCCCTATGGCTACACCTTC. Its translation is CASSQARGPYGYTF.

V and J are TRBV7-3 and TRBJ2-3; 12 bases match TRBD2. The CDR3 runs 17 residues. Germline CDR1 is SGHTA and CDR2 is FQGTGA. With 0 bases clipped from V and 4 bases from J, the junction kept 5 bases outside the gene matches. The CDR3 is CASSLTPSGRASDTQYF. CDR3 sequence (DNA): TGTGCCAGCAGCTTAACGCCTAGCGGGAGGGCCTCAGATACGCAGTATTTT.

The chain employs TRBV29-1 and TRBJ1-2, with D perhaps TRBD1 (5 bases). The CDR3 spans 13 residues. Germline V gives CDR1 SQVTM, CDR2 ANQGSEA. The V end was cut by 2 bases, the J end by 4 bases, with 11 bases between. CDR3 bases: TGCAGCGTTGAAAGGGGACTAGGCTATGGCTACACCTTC. This sequence encodes CSVERGLGYGYTF.

CDR3 in amino acids: CASSGRGPVSNTIYF. CDR3 bases: TGTGCCAGCAGTGGCAGGGGACCAGTCTCAAACACCATATATTTT. V usage is TRBV28 and J usage is TRBJ1-3; a possible D gene is TRBD1 (6 bases). Trimming shortened V by 5 bases and J by 6 bases, and 17 bases separated the two germline ends. The CDR3 is 15 residues long. Germline values: CDR1 MDHEN, CDR2 SYDVKM.

The chain recombines TRBV28 with TRBJ2-1; D is possibly TRBD2 (5 bases). The length of the CDR3 is 14 residues. The germline gives CDR1 MDHEN, CDR2 SYDVKM. Between the trimmed V and J ends, which lost 7 bases and 8 bases, there was a span of 18 bases. In nucleotides, the CDR3 is TGTGCCAGCACCCTTCCGAGTAGCGCCCATGAGCAGTTCTTC. Protein: CASTLPSSAHEQFF.

The rearrangement links TRBV19 to TRBJ2-5, with D unresolved. Germline-derived CDR1 and CDR2 are LNHDA and SQIVND (reference sequence). This CDR3 region has 15 residues. Trimming removed 1 base at V and 4 bases at J, with 13 bases between. CDR3 DNA sequence: TGTGCCAGTAGTATAGGTACCCAGACGGGAGAGACCCAGTACTTC. This codes for CASSIGTQTGETQYF.

The chain has TRBV7-2 and TRBJ2-5, with TRBD2 matching over 7 bases. This CDR3 has 15 amino acids. Germline-derived CDR1 and CDR2 are SGHTA and FQGNSA. The J segment lost 1 base and the V segment lost 5 bases, leaving 7 bases of the junction unmatched. Here the CDR3 reads CASSPYSGFQETQYF. CDR3 coding DNA: TGTGCCAGCAGCCCCTATAGCGGGTTCCAAGAGACCCAGTACTTC.

This chain connects TRBV5-4 to TRBJ1-1; D ambiguous. Germline CDR1 SGHNT, CDR2 YYREEE (reference sequence). This CDR3 contains 13 residues. Trimming took 4 bases from V and 1 from J, leaving 8 bases between them. The CDR3 protein is CASSHRGNTEAFF. CDR3 DNA: TGTGCCAGCAGCCATCGGGGGAACACTGAAGCTTTCTTT.